This TCR beta chain emerged from a study of blood T cell repertoires in COVID-19. Sequencing used immunoSEQ multiplex PCR; TCRdb keeps in-frame clones, though not all of them. The repertoire has about 55,000 clones, 90% of them found once; the top ten carry about 6%. The CDR3 totals 13 residues. Trimming took 5 bases from V and 7 from J; bases not matched to a gene: 5. The germline V gene has CDR1 LGHDT and CDR2 YNNKEL (reference sequence). The chain uses TRBV3-1 (or the pseudogene TRBV3-2) and TRBJ1-5; 7 nucleotides align to TRBD1. This clonotype was sampled from a man aged 35-49 years with acute or convalescent COVID-19. Sequencing was performed on peripheral blood. The CDR3 region has the DNA TGTGCCAGCAGCTTTACAGGGGAACAGCCCCAGCATTTT. It translates to CASSFTGEQPQHF.